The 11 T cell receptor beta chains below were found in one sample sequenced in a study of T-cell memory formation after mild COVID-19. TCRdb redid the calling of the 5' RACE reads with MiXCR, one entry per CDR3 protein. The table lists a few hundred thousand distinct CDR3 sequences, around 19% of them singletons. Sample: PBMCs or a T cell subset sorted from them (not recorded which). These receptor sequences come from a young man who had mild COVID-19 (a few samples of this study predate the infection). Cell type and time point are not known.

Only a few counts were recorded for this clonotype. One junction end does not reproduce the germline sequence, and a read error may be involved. The CDR3 DNA reads as TGCAGTGCTAGAGATAGAGGCGCAGGGGAGCGGAGGCCTCTCTTT. It is translated as CSARDRGAGERRPLF. The V gene is TRBV20-1, the J gene TRBJ1-1, with D possibly matching TRBD1 (6 bases). CDR1 DFQATT and CDR2 SNEGSKA come from the germline V gene (reference sequence). CDR3 length: 15 residues.

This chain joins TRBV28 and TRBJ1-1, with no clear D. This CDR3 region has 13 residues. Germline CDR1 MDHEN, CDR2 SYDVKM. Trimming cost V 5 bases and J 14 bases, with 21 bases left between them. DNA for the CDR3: TGTGCCAGCAGTCTCCCGTCGACCCCTCGGTTGTTCTTT. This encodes CASSLPSTPRLFF. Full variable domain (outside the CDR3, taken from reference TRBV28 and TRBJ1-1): DVKVTQSSRYLVKRTGEKVFLECVQDMDHENMFWYRQDPGLGLRLIYFSYDVKMKEKGDIPEGYSVSREKKERFSLILESASTNQTSMYLCASSLPSTPRLFFGQGTRLTVV.

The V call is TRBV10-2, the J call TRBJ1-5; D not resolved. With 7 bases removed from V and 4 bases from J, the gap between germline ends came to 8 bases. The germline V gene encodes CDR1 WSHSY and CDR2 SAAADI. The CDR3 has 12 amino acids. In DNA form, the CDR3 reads TGCGCCAGCATGATGAGGAATCAGCCCCAGCATTTT. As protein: CASMMRNQPQHF.

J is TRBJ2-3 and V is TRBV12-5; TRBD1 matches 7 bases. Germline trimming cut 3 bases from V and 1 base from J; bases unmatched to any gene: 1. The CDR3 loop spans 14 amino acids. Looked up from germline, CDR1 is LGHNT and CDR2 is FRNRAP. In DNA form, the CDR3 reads TGTGCTAGTGGTTTCGGGACAGGCACAGATACGCAGTATTTT. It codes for CASGFGTGTDTQYF. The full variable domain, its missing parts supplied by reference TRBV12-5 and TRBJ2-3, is DARVTQTPRHKVTEMGQEVTMRCQPILGHNTVFWYRQTMMQGLELLAYFRNRAPLDDSGMPKDRFSAEMPDATLATLKIQPSEPRDSAVYFCASGFGTGTDTQYFGPGTRLTVL.

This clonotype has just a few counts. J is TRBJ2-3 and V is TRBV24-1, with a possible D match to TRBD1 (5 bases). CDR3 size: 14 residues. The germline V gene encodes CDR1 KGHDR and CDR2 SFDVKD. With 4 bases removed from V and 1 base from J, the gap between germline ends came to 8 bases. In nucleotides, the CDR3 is TGTGCCACCAGTGACAGGGTCGGCACAGATACGCAGTATTTT. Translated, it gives CATSDRVGTDTQYF.

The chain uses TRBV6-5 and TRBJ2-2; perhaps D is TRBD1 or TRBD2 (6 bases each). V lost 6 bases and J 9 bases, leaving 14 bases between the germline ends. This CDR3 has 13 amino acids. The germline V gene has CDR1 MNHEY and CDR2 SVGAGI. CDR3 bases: TGTGCCAGCAGAAAAGGGGGGACCCGGGAGCTGTTTTTT. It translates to CASRKGGTRELFF.

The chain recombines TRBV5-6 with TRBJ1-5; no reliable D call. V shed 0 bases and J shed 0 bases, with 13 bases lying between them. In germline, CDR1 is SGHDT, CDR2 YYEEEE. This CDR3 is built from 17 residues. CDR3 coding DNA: TGTGCCAGCAGCTTGGTACGGCTGGAGTATAGCAATCAGCCCCAGCATTTT. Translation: CASSLVRLEYSNQPQHF.

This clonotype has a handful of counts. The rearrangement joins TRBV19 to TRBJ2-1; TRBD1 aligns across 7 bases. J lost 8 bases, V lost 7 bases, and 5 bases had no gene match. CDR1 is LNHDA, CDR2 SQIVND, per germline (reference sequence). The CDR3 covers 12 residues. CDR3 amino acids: CASMRGHDEQFF. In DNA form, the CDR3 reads TGTGCCAGTATGAGGGGGCACGATGAGCAGTTCTTC.

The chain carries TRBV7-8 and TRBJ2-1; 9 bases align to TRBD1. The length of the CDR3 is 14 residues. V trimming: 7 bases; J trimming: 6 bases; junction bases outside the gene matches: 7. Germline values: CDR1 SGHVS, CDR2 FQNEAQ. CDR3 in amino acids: CASNTGGFRNEQFF. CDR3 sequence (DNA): TGTGCCAGCAACACAGGGGGCTTCCGCAATGAGCAGTTCTTC.

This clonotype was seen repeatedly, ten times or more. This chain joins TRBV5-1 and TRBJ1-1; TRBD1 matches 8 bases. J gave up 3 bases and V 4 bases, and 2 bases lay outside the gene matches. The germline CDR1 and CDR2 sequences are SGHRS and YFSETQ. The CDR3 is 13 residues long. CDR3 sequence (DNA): TGCGCCAGCAGCCGGACAGGGTACACTGAAGCTTTCTTT. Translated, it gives CASSRTGYTEAFF. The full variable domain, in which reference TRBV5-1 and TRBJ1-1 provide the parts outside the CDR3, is KAGVTQTPRYLIKTRGQQVTLSCSPISGHRSVSWYQQTPGQGLQFLFEYFSETQRNKGNFPGRFSGRQFSNSRSEMNVSTLELGDSALYLCASSRTGYTEAFFGQGTRLTVV.

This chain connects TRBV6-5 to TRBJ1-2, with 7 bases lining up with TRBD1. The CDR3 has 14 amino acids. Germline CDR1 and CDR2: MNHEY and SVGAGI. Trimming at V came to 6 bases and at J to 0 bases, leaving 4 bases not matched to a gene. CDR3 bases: TGTGCCAGCAGAGGACAGGTCTCTAACTATGGCTACACCTTC. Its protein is CASRGQVSNYGYTF.